This TCR beta chain is drawn from a study of cytomegalovirus exposure and HLA in healthy donors. 13 Jbeta primers and 60 Vbeta primers were used for the PCR. The data were produced by immunoSEQ multiplex PCR, yet TCRdb's version contains in-frame clones alone and is incomplete. The data show about 150,000 clones, approximately 73% seen once. This clonotype was sampled from a woman younger than 30 in good health and CMV-seronegative. The sequencing input was PBMCs.

The chain's CDR3 is CSVKGQGIEQYF. DNA of the CDR3: TGCAGCGTGAAGGGACAGGGGATTGAGCAGTACTTC. This chain connects TRBV29-1 to TRBJ2-5; TRBD1 matches 10 bases. The trim removed 6 bases at V and 11 bases at J, leaving 9 bases unmatched. The germline CDR1 and CDR2 sequences are SQVTM and ANQGSEA. The CDR3 length is 12 residues.